This T cell receptor (beta chain) originates from a study of cytomegalovirus exposure and HLA in healthy donors. TCRdb keeps only in-frame clones here, not all; method: immunoSEQ multiplex PCR. This sample carries 90,000 to 100,000 clones, approximately 93% of them seen once, and the ten largest clones take 0.95% to 1.3%. Germline CDR1 is MNHNY and CDR2 is SVGAGI (reference sequence). V shed 6 bases and J shed 7 bases, with 18 bases lying between them. This CDR3 has 14 amino acids. Of note for this clone: Its antigen is as yet unknown.

Study outcomes and limitations: Rarity characterized most TCR sequences, yet some public TCRs appeared in many donors. Specific recognition of CMV antigens was confirmed in vitro for a few chains (all CMV-associated).

This sequence joins TRBV6-6 and TRBJ2-5; tentatively, D is TRBD2 (6 bases). The clonotype was recovered from a woman aged 25 to 45 in good health and CMV-seropositive. The sequenced sample was PBMCs. CDR3: CASSPVGLPGTQYF. The CDR3 DNA sequence: TGTGCCAGCAGCCCGGTGGGACTGCCCGGGACCCAGTACTTC.